This T cell receptor beta chain was sequenced during a study of OX40 agonist ivuxolimab in advanced cancers. The study in broad terms: Ivuxolimab, which targeted the costimulatory receptor OX40 (CD134), was an agonistic, fully human IgG2 monoclonal antibody. Patients were allowed to have had prior anti-PD-1, anti-PD-L1 or anti-CTLA-4 therapy, and around two fifths of the dose-escalation patients had been treated with checkpoint inhibitors. Intravenous ivuxolimab was administered to patients every 2 weeks at six dose levels: 0.01, 0.1, 0.3, 1.5, 3 and 10 mg/kg. The dose-escalation cohort was about 87% male with a mean age of roughly 62 years, ranging from roughly 20 to 80. Of the 50 to 55 patients in dose escalation, around 19 had hepatocellular carcinoma, about 15 had melanoma, 9 had renal cell carcinoma and 9 had head and neck cancer. The paper describes the monotherapy dose-escalation part (N of about 52 patients) of the phase I trial of ivuxolimab. Partial responses occurred in three dose-escalation patients: two with cutaneous melanoma and one with hepatocellular carcinoma. Peripheral TCRbeta sequencing aimed to test whether ivuxolimab altered TCR sequence diversity and caused clonal T-cell expansion. Paper-wide results and their limitations: After ivuxolimab, expanded clones were on average more numerous among CD8+ T cells than among CD4+ T cells. In partial responders in the 0.1-3.0 mg/kg groups, normalized peripheral clonal expansion was found to be among the lowest, especially among CD8+ T cells. At doses from 0.1 to 3.0 mg/kg, clonal expansion was seen in both CD4+ and CD8+ blood T cells between baseline and week 6. Low levels of normalized T-cell clonal expansion were also seen in some patients who did not respond. Antigen specificity was not determined for the clonally expanded peripheral T cells.

The trial excluded patients who had a history of autoimmune disease or who were on systemic immunosuppression. Peripheral blood for TCR sequencing was collected from all dose cohorts at baseline, on cycle 4 day 1, and on cycle 7 day 1. Samples were obtained from an open-label, multicenter, first-in-human phase I dose-escalation trial of ivuxolimab. The trial enrolled adults with locally advanced or metastatic head and neck squamous cell, hepatocellular, melanoma or renal cell carcinoma. Before TCR sequencing, CD4+ T cells and CD8+ T cells from peripheral blood were sorted into separate populations. For CDR1 and CDR2, the germline V gene (reference sequence) lists LNHDA and SQIVND. The CDR3 measures 15 amino acids from cysteine to phenylalanine. Solely the CDR3 DNA is kept, with 45 bases framed from the first base. V is shortened by 7 bases, J by 2 bases, and the region joining them spans 18 bases.

For sequencing of the TCRbeta CDR3 region, genomic DNA was extracted from the sorted cells. TCRbeta CDR3 regions were sequenced using the immunoSEQ Assay. TCRdb obtained this table from immuneACCESS and retained in-frame rearrangements with V and J assigned. These tables miss some clones; where compared with another copy, unresolved V genes account for less than half of the shortfall, and the remainder is unexplained. The sample includes fewer than 90,000 clones, with around nine tenths observed a single time. The ten largest make up roughly 0.77% of the sample. Of note for this clone: It lacks a known antigen. Per-base quality was not reported, and no clone a single base away is much larger than it.

The specimen was CD4+ or CD8+ T cells sorted from blood, collected in a trial of the OX40 agonist ivuxolimab. The receptor was derived from an adult with an advanced solid tumor such as melanoma, head and neck, liver or kidney cancer. The chain is encoded by TRBV19 joined to TRBJ2-7; the D call is tentative, TRBD1 or TRBD2, as each matches 5 bases. The CDR3 protein is CASTTPSGPPYEQYF. The DNA reads as follows: TGTGCCAGTACCACCCCGTCGGGGCCCCCCTACGAGCAGTACTTC.